One sample yielded the 4 T cell receptor beta chains listed below, sequenced in a study of technical replicates of blood from a few donors. Libraries were prepared by immunoSEQ multiplex PCR; TCRdb keeps only in-frame clonotypes and omits some of them. The sample holds tens of thousands of clones, more than 90% seen once. Material: T cells isolated from PBMCs. The receptors shown here come from a human donor in good health. Some clones in this sample may be carry-over from other donors' samples.

This clone showed up just once. The rearrangement joins TRBV5-1 to TRBJ1-2, with 10 nucleotides matching TRBD1. CDR1 SGHRS and CDR2 YFSETQ come from the germline V gene. The CDR3 totals 15 residues. Trimming cost V 5 bases and J 5 bases; bases outside gene matches: 9. The CDR3: CASRTRGTGDYGYTF. CDR3 in DNA: TGCGCCAGCAGGACCCGGGGGACAGGGGATTATGGCTACACCTTC.

The chain joins TRBV21-1 to TRBJ1-2; the table's D call of TRBD1 was not tested on the DNA. TRBV21-1 corresponds to a pseudogene. This CDR3 has 10 residues. The CDR3 region is CASSPYGYTF. CDR3 in DNA: TGTGCCAGCAGCCCATATGGCTACACCTTC.

The chain links TRBV10-3 to TRBJ2-7; tentative D call: TRBD2 (6 bases). V was shortened by 3 bases and J by 2 bases, with 11 bases between the two germline ends. Germline-derived CDR1 and CDR2 are ENHRY and SYGVKD. This CDR3 has 14 amino acids. The CDR3 nucleotides read TGTGCCATCAGTGAAACGGGGGTAGCCTACGAGCAGTACTTC. The encoded protein is CAISETGVAYEQYF.

The chain uses TRBV25-1 and TRBJ2-5; TRBD1 is a possible D gene (5 bases). The V gene lost 4 bases and the J gene lost 5 bases, with 14 bases spanning the gap. CDR1 and CDR2 (germline): MGHDK, SYGVNS. The CDR3 totals 14 residues. The CDR3 reads CASSGWTKGETQYF. Here the CDR3 DNA reads TGTGCCAGCAGTGGCTGGACAAAAGGGGAGACCCAGTACTTC. The whole variable domain, remainder taken from reference TRBV25-1 and TRBJ2-5, is EADIYQTPRYLVIGTGKKITLECSQTMGHDKMYWYQQDPGMELHLIHYSYGVNSTEKGDLSSESTVSRIRTEHFPLTLESARPSHTSQYLCASSGWTKGETQYFGPGTRLLVL.